The clone carrying this T cell receptor beta chain was seen repeatedly, ten times or more. Its antigen is unknown. This record belongs to a study of blood T cells in healthy people across ages. V dropped 5 bases and J dropped 0 bases, with 11 bases sitting between them. The CDR3 totals 15 residues. Germline lookup yields CDR1 MNHEY and CDR2 SVGAGI. Study-wide findings and caveats: Significant beta diversity loss was already apparent by age approximately 38, declining roughly linearly.

Alongside a J-beta primer mix, a sample-barcoded 5' primer served in a second PCR lasting about 7 to 12 cycles. TCRdb reprocessed the 5' RACE reads via MiXCR and lists one record per CDR3 protein. The sample lists some 1.1 million distinct CDR3 sequences, 30% to 40% occurring once. The chain links TRBV6-5 to TRBJ2-1, with unresolved D. Sequencing used blood. The sequence was collected from a man younger than 30 in good health. The CDR3 DNA is TGTGCCAGCAGTCCCCACCAGAGCTCCTACAATGAGCAGTTCTTC. Its translation is CASSPHQSSYNEQFF.